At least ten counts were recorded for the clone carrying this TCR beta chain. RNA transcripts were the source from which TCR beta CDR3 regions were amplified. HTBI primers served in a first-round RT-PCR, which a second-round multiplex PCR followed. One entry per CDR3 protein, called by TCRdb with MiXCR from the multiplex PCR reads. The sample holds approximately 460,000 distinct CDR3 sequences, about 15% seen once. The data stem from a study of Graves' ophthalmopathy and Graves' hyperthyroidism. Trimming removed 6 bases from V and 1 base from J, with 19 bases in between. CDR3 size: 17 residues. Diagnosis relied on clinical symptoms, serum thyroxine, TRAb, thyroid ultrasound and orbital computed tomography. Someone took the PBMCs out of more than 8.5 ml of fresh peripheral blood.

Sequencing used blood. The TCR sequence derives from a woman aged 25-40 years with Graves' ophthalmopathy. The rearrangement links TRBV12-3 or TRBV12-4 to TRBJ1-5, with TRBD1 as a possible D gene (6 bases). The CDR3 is CASSSRGGARSNQPQHF. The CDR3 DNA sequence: TGTGCCAGCAGCTCCCGGGGGGGGGCGCGGAGCAATCAGCCCCAGCATTTT.